The 27 T cell receptor beta chains below come from one sample, sequenced in a study of shared clonotypes between healthy human individuals. Produced via immunoSEQ multiplex PCR; TCRdb's table is partial and in-frame only. The table records some 1,400,000 clones, around 97% of them present only once. The specimen sequenced was naive CD4+ T cells sorted from blood. Stated subset: CD45RA+ positively selected. These receptor sequences come from a man aged 25-40 years in good health.

The chain recombines TRBV2 with TRBJ2-1, with D perhaps TRBD1 (5 bases). Deletions cut 5 bases from V and 5 bases from J, with 16 bases between. The CDR3 totals 15 residues. The germline V gene encodes CDR1 SNHLY and CDR2 FYNNEI. CDR3 protein: CASSHRSSLNNEQFF. In nucleotides, the CDR3 is TGTGCCAGCAGTCACAGGTCGTCATTAAACAATGAGCAGTTCTTC. Using reference TRBV2 and TRBJ2-1 for the parts outside the CDR3, the full variable domain is EPEVTQTPSHQVTQMGQEVILRCVPISNHLYFYWYRQILGQKVEFLVSFYNNEISEKSEIFDDQFSVERPDGSNFTLKIRSTKLEDSAMYFCASSHRSSLNNEQFFGPGTRLTVL.

The gene calls are TRBV5-1 and TRBJ2-5, with D maybe TRBD1 (8 bases). There are 16 residues in the CDR3. V was trimmed by 4 bases and J by 1 base, leaving 17 bases between them. Germline V gene data show CDR1 as SGHRS and CDR2 as YFSETQ. The CDR3 region has the DNA TGCGCCAGCAGCACCGACAGGGGACTACTCCAAGAGACCCAGTACTTC. Its protein is CASSTDRGLLQETQYF.

The chain is built from TRBV7-9 and TRBJ2-7, with D unclear. V was pared by 5 bases and J by 2 bases, with 19 bases between. This CDR3 contains 16 residues. Germline loops: CDR1 SEHNR, CDR2 FQNEAQ (reference sequence). The CDR3 is CASSPGWSPDPYEQYF. CDR3 coding DNA: TGTGCCAGCAGCCCAGGCTGGAGCCCGGACCCCTACGAGCAGTACTTC.

V usage is TRBV7-8 and J usage is TRBJ1-2; tentative D call: TRBD1 (5 bases). CDR1 and CDR2 from the germline V gene are SGHVS and FQNEAQ. The V end was cut by 7 bases, the J end by 8 bases, with 20 bases between. The CDR3 runs 14 residues. The CDR3 nucleotides are TGTGCCAGCACGCCGCTTTCCAGGGAAACAGGCTACACCTTC. Amino acids: CASTPLSRETGYTF.

The V gene is TRBV5-4, the J gene TRBJ1-2; 10 bases are shared with TRBD1. The length of the CDR3 is 15 residues. Germline V CDR1 and CDR2: SGHNT, YYREEE (reference sequence). Trimming removed 3 bases from V and 8 bases from J; junction bases left unmatched: 10. CDR3 amino acids: CASSYRDRGSGGYTF. The CDR3 DNA follows: TGTGCCAGCAGCTACCGGGACAGGGGCTCGGGGGGCTACACCTTC.

The chain carries TRBV19 and TRBJ2-7; the D is unclear. CDR1 is LNHDA and CDR2 is SQIVND in the germline V gene (reference sequence). There are 14 residues in the CDR3. V lost 6 bases and J 6 bases, leaving 18 bases between the germline ends. Here the CDR3 reads CASSPNLVGAEQYF. CDR3 bases: TGTGCCAGTAGCCCAAACCTGGTCGGAGCCGAGCAGTACTTC.

Remarks on this clone: Other DNA sequences in this specimen translate into the identical CDR3. The genes are TRBV28 and TRBJ2-3; 10 bases fit TRBD2. The CDR3 contains 13 residues. Trimming removed 6 bases from V and 5 bases from J; junction bases left unmatched: 2. Per the germline V gene, CDR1 is MDHEN and CDR2 is SYDVKM. CDR3 residues: CASRAGGGDTQYF. The CDR3 nucleotides are TGTGCCAGCAGAGCGGGAGGGGGAGATACGCAGTATTTT.

As to this clone: Other DNA sequences in the same sample also yield this CDR3. J is TRBJ2-7 and V is TRBV7-9; the D is unclear. V was trimmed by 8 bases and J by 1 base, leaving 6 bases between them. The germline CDR1 and CDR2 sequences are SEHNR and FQNEAQ (reference sequence). The length of the CDR3 is 11 residues. CDR3 sequence: CASGYSYEQYF. In nucleotides, the CDR3 is TGTGCCAGCGGCTATTCCTACGAGCAGTACTTC.

The table lists this clone with a count of one. The chain employs TRBV7-3 and TRBJ2-5, with 9 bases lining up with TRBD2. Germline CDR1 SGHTA, CDR2 FQGTGA. Losses at the gene ends were 2 bases for V and 5 bases for J; bases not matched to a gene: 9. The CDR3 extends over 16 amino acids. CDR3 amino acids: CASSLDSGSPTETQYF. CDR3 nucleotides: TGTGCCAGCAGCTTAGATAGCGGGAGTCCCACGGAGACCCAGTACTTC.

In the case of this clone: Other DNA sequences in this specimen translate into the identical CDR3. This chain connects TRBV19 to TRBJ2-7, with D unresolved. Trimming shortened V by 2 bases and J by 0 bases, and 8 bases separated the two germline ends. This CDR3 region has 14 residues. Looked up from germline, CDR1 is LNHDA and CDR2 is SQIVND (reference sequence). DNA of the CDR3: TGTGCCAGTAGTATAACCCCGAGCTCCTACGAGCAGTACTTC. It is translated as CASSITPSSYEQYF. Using reference TRBV19 and TRBJ2-7 for the parts outside the CDR3, the full variable domain is DGGITQSPKYLFRKEGQNVTLSCEQNLNHDAMYWYRQDPGQGLRLIYYSQIVNDFQKGDIAEGYSVSREKKESFPLTVTSAQKNPTAFYLCASSITPSSYEQYFGPGTRLTVT.

The chain carries TRBV27 and TRBJ2-2; maybe TRBD2 (5 bases). This CDR3 is built from 16 residues. Germline V gene data show CDR1 as MNHEY and CDR2 as SMNVEV (reference sequence). The ends were cut back, 3 bases at V and 1 base at J, with 12 bases in the middle. In nucleotides, the CDR3 is TGTGCCAGCAGTTTCCGGGGAACAAAGAACACCGGGGAGCTGTTTTTT. Protein: CASSFRGTKNTGELFF.

The chain combines TRBV7-6 with TRBJ2-1; 7 bases are a match to TRBD2. Trimming cost V 5 bases and J 3 bases; bases outside gene matches: 10. The CDR3 loop spans 16 amino acids. From germline, CDR1 is SGHVS and CDR2 FNYEAQ. CDR3 coding DNA: TGTGCCAGCAGCCAAATTGCTAGCGGACACTACAATGAGCAGTTCTTC. It encodes CASSQIASGHYNEQFF.

The chain has TRBV5-1 and TRBJ2-1, with 12 bases aligning to TRBD2. CDR3 length equals 16 residues. From germline, CDR1 is SGHRS and CDR2 YFSETQ. Germline trimming cut 4 bases from V and 4 bases from J; bases unmatched to any gene: 6. CDR3 loop: CASSRGTSGGYNEQFF. CDR3 DNA: TGCGCCAGCAGCCGCGGCACTAGCGGGGGGTACAATGAGCAGTTCTTC. Full variable domain (missing parts from reference TRBV5-1 and TRBJ2-1): KAGVTQTPRYLIKTRGQQVTLSCSPISGHRSVSWYQQTPGQGLQFLFEYFSETQRNKGNFPGRFSGRQFSNSRSEMNVSTLELGDSALYLCASSRGTSGGYNEQFFGPGTRLTVL.

V usage is TRBV9 and J usage is TRBJ1-3; 10 bases fit TRBD1. This CDR3 has 16 amino acids. Germline loops: CDR1 SGDLS, CDR2 YYNGEE. Trimming removed 4 bases from V and 0 bases from J; junction bases left unmatched: 4. As DNA, the CDR3 is TGTGCCAGCAGCAGACAGGGGGCGAACTCTGGAAACACCATATATTTT. Its translation: CASSRQGANSGNTIYF.

V and J are TRBV7-2 and TRBJ2-1, with D possibly matching TRBD2 (5 bases). The CDR3 loop spans 13 amino acids. CDR1 is SGHTA and CDR2 is FQGNSA in the germline V gene. V dropped 0 bases and J dropped 10 bases, with 10 bases sitting between them. The CDR3 sequence: CASSLAAGGEQFF. DNA for the CDR3: TGTGCCAGCAGCTTAGCGGCGGGTGGCGAGCAGTTCTTC. Using reference TRBV7-2 and TRBJ2-1 for the parts outside the CDR3, the full variable domain is GAGVSQSPSNKVTEKGKDVELRCDPISGHTALYWYRQSLGQGLEFLIYFQGNSAPDKSGLPSDRFSAERTGGSVSTLTIQRTQQEDSAVYLCASSLAAGGEQFFGPGTRLTVL.

The chain has TRBV7-2 and TRBJ2-1; D gene ambiguous. This CDR3 has 14 amino acids. The V end lost 0 bases, the J end lost 7 bases, and 10 bases lay between the germline ends. Germline V gene sequence: CDR1 SGHTA, CDR2 FQGNSA. The CDR3 sequence: CASSLALEINEQFF. CDR3 DNA sequence: TGTGCCAGCAGCTTAGCCCTAGAGATAAATGAGCAGTTCTTC.

V gene TRBV11-2 combines with J gene TRBJ2-5, with D perhaps TRBD1 (7 bases). This CDR3 has 15 residues. Germline CDR1 and CDR2: SGHAT and FQNNGV. Trimming cost V 2 bases and J 1 base, with 11 bases left between them. CDR3 amino acids: CASSLSGGSQETQYF. CDR3 sequence (DNA): TGTGCCAGCAGCTTATCAGGGGGGTCCCAAGAGACCCAGTACTTC.

Here the CDR3 reads CASSESPAGVRSYNEQFF. CDR3 DNA: TGTGCCAGCAGTGAGTCCCCCGCGGGAGTTCGCTCCTACAATGAGCAGTTCTTC. This chain joins TRBV25-1 and TRBJ2-1; TRBD2 matches 7 bases. This CDR3 has 18 residues. Germline loops: CDR1 MGHDK, CDR2 SYGVNS. Germline trimming cut 3 bases from V and 0 bases from J; bases unmatched to any gene: 11.

V usage is TRBV18 and J usage is TRBJ2-2; a possible D gene is TRBD2 (5 bases). The CDR3 totals 19 residues. Germline V CDR1 and CDR2: KGHSH, LQKENI. The V end was cut by 1 base, the J end by 6 bases, with 24 bases between. The CDR3 DNA sequence: TGTGCCAGCTCACCACGGTCTCAAGTATGGGCCAACGGGGCCGGGGAGCTGTTTTTT. It codes for CASSPRSQVWANGAGELFF.

The chain links TRBV4-2 to TRBJ2-7; D could derive from TRBD1 or TRBD2 (7 bases each). Trimming stripped 0 bases from V and 6 bases from J, with 18 bases between. The CDR3 contains 16 residues. In germline, CDR1 is LGHNA, CDR2 YNFKEQ. CDR3 protein: CASSQEPVGGGSEQYF. In DNA form, the CDR3 reads TGTGCCAGCAGCCAAGAACCCGTGGGAGGGGGCAGCGAGCAGTACTTC.

This clone was picked up one time. The rearrangement uses TRBV5-4 and TRBJ2-5, with D tentatively TRBD2 (6 bases). V was trimmed by 4 bases and J by 3 bases, leaving 22 bases between them. Germline CDR1 reads SGHNT; CDR2 reads YYREEE (reference sequence). The CDR3 has 17 residues. CDR3 DNA sequence: TGTGCCAGCAGCCGATCCCGTACCGGGACTTTAAAAGAGACCCAGTACTTC. This codes for CASSRSRTGTLKETQYF.

The chain joins TRBV10-1 to TRBJ2-1; weak D call: TRBD2 (6 bases). Germline-derived CDR1 and CDR2 are WNHNN and SYGVQD (reference sequence). V was pared by 5 bases and J by 0 bases, with 17 bases between. This CDR3 region has 17 residues. The CDR3 nucleotides are TGCGCCAGCAGTCAGGAATCCGGGACTCCCTCCTACAATGAGCAGTTCTTC. Translation: CASSQESGTPSYNEQFF.

The J gene is TRBJ1-3, the V gene TRBV29-1; D not resolved. Germline values: CDR1 SQVTM, CDR2 ANQGSEA. V was cut by 8 bases and J by 1 base, with 12 bases left in between. The CDR3 has 13 amino acids. CDR3 sequence (DNA): TGCAGCACCTCGACCGCATCTGGAAACACCATATATTTT. It is translated as CSTSTASGNTIYF.

The chain is built from TRBV12-5 and TRBJ1-2, with 7 bases lining up with TRBD1. V shed 3 bases and J 8 bases; nucleotides not matched to a gene: 6. Per the germline V gene, CDR1 is LGHNT and CDR2 is FRNRAP. The CDR3 extends over 13 amino acids. The CDR3 nucleotides are TGTGCTAGTGGTTTTAGTACAGGGGTAGGCTACACCTTC. Its protein product is CASGFSTGVGYTF.

This chain connects TRBV18 to TRBJ2-7; TRBD2 matches 10 bases. Unmatched junction bases numbered 11, after V lost 3 bases and J lost 3 bases. This CDR3 has 17 residues. Germline-derived CDR1 and CDR2 are KGHSH and LQKENI. CDR3 sequence: CASSPPGTSDFNYEQYF. Here the CDR3 DNA reads TGTGCCAGCTCACCCCCCGGGACTAGCGATTTTAACTACGAGCAGTACTTC.

The V and J genes are TRBV7-6 and TRBJ1-1; the D is unclear. V was cut by 6 bases and J by 3 bases, with 11 bases left in between. CDR1 is SGHVS and CDR2 is FNYEAQ in the germline V gene. The CDR3 totals 13 residues. CDR3 sequence: CASRENRDTEAFF. The CDR3 coding sequence is TGTGCCAGCAGGGAAAATAGGGACACTGAAGCTTTCTTT.

The gene calls are TRBV10-2 and TRBJ2-7; tentatively, D is TRBD2 (6 bases). CDR1 WSHSY and CDR2 SAAADI come from the germline V gene. Trimming took off 8 bases at V and 0 bases at J, with 17 bases between the two ends. The CDR3 consists of 15 residues. CDR3: CASFPGTRSSYEQYF. Written as DNA, the CDR3 is TGCGCCAGCTTCCCCGGGACTCGGAGCTCCTACGAGCAGTACTTC.